This TCR beta chain was retrieved from a study of CD8+ T cells in alopecia areata. Study details: Treatment of the treated patients consisted of oral tofacitinib, 5 to 10 mg twice daily. Dosing with tofacitinib proceeded for 6 to 18 months, followed by 6 months off drug.

This CDR3 has 17 amino acids. V lost 0 bases and J lost 5; bases outside the gene matches: 10. From germline, CDR1 is LGHNA and CDR2 YSLEER. Treatment defined: oral pan-JAK inhibitor, 5-10 mg twice daily. Specimens obtained from alopecia areata patients comprised lesional scalp punch biopsies and peripheral blood. On this clone itself: Its specificity is not known.

Whole-study findings and limits: Normal scalp showed lower clonality than lesional scalp, especially alopecia totalis/universalis.

It was cDNA, reverse transcribed from extracted RNA, that served as the sequencing template. This table comes from immunoSEQ multiplex PCR, and its TCRdb copy is limited to in-frame clones, with some not included. The sample shows about 76,000 clones, roughly 70% of them seen only once. The TCR sequence derives from a human donor with alopecia areata. The specimen was CD8+ T cells sorted from blood, collected at week 24, from a patient treated with tofacitinib. The chain uses TRBV4-3 and TRBJ2-5, with 9 bases matching TRBD1. Written as DNA, the CDR3 is TGCGCCAGCAGCCAAGATAGGGTGACAGGGGGGATGGAGACCCAGTACTTC. Its protein is CASSQDRVTGGMETQYF.